One sample yielded the 25 T cell receptor beta chains listed below, sequenced in a study of cytomegalovirus exposure and HLA in healthy donors. With 60 Vbeta and 13 Jbeta primers, the PCR was carried out. Assay: immunoSEQ multiplex PCR; the TCRdb copy retains only in-frame clones and omits some. Of tens of thousands of clones listed, approximately 80% are singletons. The sequencing input was PBMCs. These receptors were collected from a man younger than 45 in good health and CMV-seronegative.

The chain links TRBV27 to TRBJ2-3, with a weak D call TRBD1 (5 bases). The CDR3 has 14 residues. V was trimmed by 4 bases and J by 2 bases, leaving 10 bases between them. CDR1 is MNHEY and CDR2 is SMNVEV in the germline V gene (reference sequence). DNA of the CDR3: TGTGCCAGCAGTTCGACGACAGTCACAGATACGCAGTATTTT. Translating it yields CASSSTTVTDTQYF.

The gene calls are TRBV28 and TRBJ2-5; TRBD2 matches at 9 bases. The CDR3 totals 15 residues. Germline CDR1 reads MDHEN; CDR2 reads SYDVKM. Trimming at V came to 5 bases and at J to 4 bases, leaving 8 bases not matched to a gene. This CDR3 reads CASSNPGLAGETQYF. The DNA of the CDR3 is TGTGCCAGCAGTAACCCGGGACTAGCAGGAGAGACCCAGTACTTC.

The V gene is TRBV15, the J gene TRBJ1-2; D remains ambiguous. CDR1 and CDR2 (germline): LNHNV, YYDKDF (reference sequence). V shed 4 bases and J shed 3 bases, with 6 bases lying between them. The CDR3 is 12 amino acids. The CDR3 sequence is CATSIADYGYTF. CDR3 in DNA: TGTGCCACCAGCATCGCGGACTATGGCTACACCTTC.

A few counts support this clone. The rearrangement joins TRBV5-5 to TRBJ1-1, with a possible D match to TRBD1 (6 bases). Germline loops: CDR1 SGHKS, CDR2 YYEKEE (reference sequence). The CDR3 length is 14 residues. Trimming cost V 4 bases and J 5 bases, with 15 bases left between them. CDR3 loop: CASSPGWGLTEAFF. CDR3 bases: TGTGCCAGCAGCCCGGGCTGGGGGCTTACTGAAGCTTTCTTT.

As to this clone: One end of the junction varies from germline; a read error may be responsible. The chain carries TRBV11-3 and TRBJ2-1; 8 nucleotides match TRBD2. There are 14 residues in the CDR3. Germline V CDR1 and CDR2: SGHNT, YENEEA. The CDR3, as DNA: TGTGCCAGCAGCTCAGGACTAGCCTACAATGGGCAGTTCTTC. Its protein is CASSSGLAYNGQFF.

The chain recombines TRBV2 with TRBJ2-7; possible D gene TRBD1, 6 bases. Germline CDR1 reads SNHLY; CDR2 reads FYNNEI. The CDR3 is 14 residues long. Deletions cut 6 bases from V and 3 bases from J, with 15 bases between. The chain's CDR3 is CASSLQGKVYEQYF. Written as DNA, the CDR3 is TGTGCCAGCAGCCTACAGGGAAAGGTCTACGAGCAGTACTTC.

The chain couples TRBV30 to TRBJ1-6; D may be TRBD1 (5 bases). Germline V gene data show CDR1 as GTSNPN and CDR2 as SVGIG (reference sequence). This CDR3 spans 15 amino acids. The V and J ends lost 0 bases and 6 bases respectively, with 12 bases between them. The CDR3 DNA sequence: TGTGCCTGGAGTGTACAGACAGCTTTTAATTCACCCCTCCACTTT. Translated: CAWSVQTAFNSPLHF.

This chain links TRBV23-1 with TRBJ1-2; D is unresolved. TRBV23-1 has ORF status, its function being uncertain. This CDR3 is built from 16 residues. The V end was cut by 0 bases, the J end by 6 bases, with 17 bases between. This CDR3 reads CASSQSSVRAGHGYTF. CDR3 DNA: TGCGCCAGCAGTCAATCCTCGGTGAGGGCAGGCCATGGCTACACCTTC.

This chain links TRBV6-5 with TRBJ2-5, with D possibly being TRBD1 (5 bases). The CDR3 sequence is 15 residues long. Germline V gene sequence: CDR1 MNHEY, CDR2 SVGAGI. V was trimmed by 6 bases and J by 1 base, leaving 15 bases between them. The CDR3 sequence: CASRDEDTFQETQYF. In nucleotides, the CDR3 is TGTGCCAGCAGGGATGAGGACACTTTCCAAGAGACCCAGTACTTC.

V is TRBV10-3 and J is TRBJ2-7; a possible D gene is TRBD2 (7 bases). Germline CDR1 and CDR2: ENHRY and SYGVKD. The V gene lost 8 bases and the J gene lost 2 bases, with 13 bases spanning the gap. This CDR3 has 13 amino acids. CDR3 nucleotide sequence: TGTGCCATCCGGGCGGGGGCTACCTACGAGCAGTACTTC. Translation: CAIRAGATYEQYF.

V is TRBV6-1 and J is TRBJ1-5; D gene unclear. In germline, CDR1 is MNHNS, CDR2 SASEGT. This CDR3 is 15 amino acids long. V was cut by 2 bases and J by 3 bases, with 11 bases left in between. The CDR3 DNA is TGTGCCAGCAGTGAATGGAGGCAGATCAATCAGCCCCAGCATTTT. Amino acid sequence: CASSEWRQINQPQHF.

In the case of this clone: Germline is not matched at one junction end, which may reflect a read error. The chain employs TRBV7-7 and TRBJ2-5; maybe TRBD1 (6 bases). The length of the CDR3 is 13 residues. The germline V gene encodes CDR1 SSHAT and CDR2 FNYEAQ (reference sequence). CDR3 sequence: CASSYRQEGTQYF. In nucleotides, the CDR3 is TGTGCTAGCAGCTATCGACAGGAAGGGACCCAGTACTTC.

The V gene is TRBV13, the J gene TRBJ1-5; D possibly corresponds to TRBD1 (6 bases). V lost 4 bases to trimming and J lost 0 bases, with 19 bases between them. There are 18 residues in the CDR3. Germline CDR1 PRHDT, CDR2 FYEKMQ (reference sequence). The CDR3: CASSSSGTRSNSNQPQHF. The DNA for the CDR3 is TGTGCCAGCAGCTCTTCCGGGACACGGAGCAATAGCAATCAGCCCCAGCATTTT.

This chain uses TRBV30 with TRBJ2-3; 8 bases line up with TRBD2. The CDR3 consists of 17 residues. The V gene's germline CDR1 is GTSNPN and CDR2 SVGIG (reference sequence). V was clipped by 0 bases and J by 6 bases; unmatched bases: 14. The CDR3 region has the DNA TGTGCCTGGAGTGTAAATGGACTAGCTGGGGCTTACGATACGCAGTATTTT. Its protein product is CAWSVNGLAGAYDTQYF.

The rearrangement joins TRBV18 to TRBJ2-7; D remains unclear. Per germline, CDR1 KGHSH and CDR2 LQKENI. This CDR3 spans 14 amino acids. V was cut by 4 bases and J by 3 bases, with 13 bases left in between. Written as DNA, the CDR3 is TGTGCCAGCTCACGAGCCCCAGGTAGCTACGAGCAGTACTTC. Protein sequence: CASSRAPGSYEQYF.

The chain employs TRBV28 and TRBJ1-2, with 12 bases matching TRBD1. The germline V gene encodes CDR1 MDHEN and CDR2 SYDVKM. V was pared by 6 bases and J by 8 bases, with 10 bases of the junction left unmatched. The CDR3 is made up of 15 amino acids. This chain's CDR3 is CASSIAGTGGDGYTF. In nucleotides, the CDR3 is TGTGCCAGCAGCATTGCCGGGACAGGGGGCGACGGCTACACCTTC.

The chain links TRBV6-1 to TRBJ1-1; D gene ambiguous. The CDR3 sequence is 14 residues long. V shed 8 bases and J shed 1 base, with 14 bases lying between them. Germline CDR1 and CDR2: MNHNS and SASEGT. This CDR3 is CASDLWAPNTEAFF. CDR3 DNA sequence: TGTGCCAGCGACCTTTGGGCGCCGAACACTGAAGCTTTCTTT.

V and J are TRBV5-1 and TRBJ1-1; D may be TRBD1 (6 bases). The V end was cut by 4 bases, the J end by 5 bases, with 12 bases between. Looked up from germline, CDR1 is SGHRS and CDR2 is YFSETQ. This CDR3 has 13 residues. CDR3 DNA: TGCGCCAGCAGCCGGACAGAAAAGACTGAAGCTTTCTTT. Translating it yields CASSRTEKTEAFF.

V and J are TRBV10-3 and TRBJ2-7; tentative D call: TRBD1 (6 bases). Trimming stripped 3 bases from V and 6 bases from J, with 15 bases between. CDR3 length: 14 amino acids. Germline loops: CDR1 ENHRY, CDR2 SYGVKD. Here the CDR3 reads CAISENRAGPEQYF. CDR3 DNA sequence: TGTGCCATCAGTGAAAACAGGGCCGGACCCGAGCAGTACTTC.

This clone occurred once. The chain's CDR3 is CASSSGRENTEAFF. The CDR3 bases are TGTGCCAGTAGTAGTGGCAGGGAGAACACTGAAGCTTTCTTT. The V and J genes are TRBV19 and TRBJ1-1; tentative D call: TRBD1 (5 bases). CDR1 is LNHDA, CDR2 SQIVND, per germline (reference sequence). The CDR3 runs 14 residues. Trimming removed 4 bases at V and 1 base at J, with 10 bases between.

The chain is built from TRBV27 and TRBJ1-1, with 10 bases lining up with TRBD1. Unmatched junction bases numbered 7, after V lost 8 bases and J lost 4 bases. Germline V gene sequence: CDR1 MNHEY, CDR2 SMNVEV (reference sequence). The CDR3 has 14 amino acids. Here the CDR3 reads CASWDRGLSTEAFF. CDR3 coding DNA: TGTGCCAGCTGGGACAGGGGTTTAAGCACTGAAGCTTTCTTT.

This chain connects TRBV27 to TRBJ2-7; 7 positions match TRBD2. The germline V gene encodes CDR1 MNHEY and CDR2 SMNVEV (reference sequence). The CDR3 is 14 amino acids. J gave up 3 bases and V 6 bases, and 8 bases lay outside the gene matches. This CDR3 reads CASSRRGGRYEQYF. CDR3 sequence (DNA): TGTGCCAGCAGCCGCCGGGGAGGGCGCTACGAGCAGTACTTC.

The genes are TRBV4-1 and TRBJ2-5; D unclear. TRBJ2-7 matches the DNA end more closely, so the J call is doubtful. Germline CDR1 reads MGHRA; CDR2 reads YSYEKL. The CDR3 runs to 15 residues. The CDR3 DNA reads as TGCGCCAGCAGCCAAGTTCTCCGCTCCGCCCTCGAGCAGTACTTC. This encodes CASSQVLRSALEQYF.

This CDR3 is CASSLLTGGDSVRSPLHF. CDR3 nucleotide sequence: TGCGCCAGCAGCCTCCTGACAGGGGGCGATTCCGTTCGGTCACCCCTCCACTTT. The rearrangement links TRBV5-1 to TRBJ1-6; 10 nucleotides line up with TRBD1. V was pared by 4 bases and J by 10 bases, with 17 bases of the junction left unmatched. The germline gives CDR1 SGHRS, CDR2 YFSETQ. CDR3 length equals 18 residues. Full variable domain (remainder filled in from reference TRBV5-1 and TRBJ1-6): KAGVTQTPRYLIKTRGQQVTLSCSPISGHRSVSWYQQTPGQGLQFLFEYFSETQRNKGNFPGRFSGRQFSNSRSEMNVSTLELGDSALYLCASSLLTGGDSVRSPLHFGNGTRLTVT.

V and J are TRBV18 and TRBJ2-5; 8 bases line up with TRBD2. The CDR3 loop spans 16 amino acids. V dropped 0 bases and J dropped 9; count of bases not matched to a gene: 12. Per germline, CDR1 KGHSH and CDR2 LQKENI. CDR3 protein: CASSPPSGGGLGAQYF. CDR3 bases: TGTGCCAGCTCACCACCGTCGGGCGGGGGACTAGGGGCCCAGTACTTC.